This T cell receptor beta chain was recorded in a study of blood T cell repertoires in COVID-19. Overall study context: In each case, the material was cDNA or gDNA derived from T cells, B-cell-depleted T cells, or PBMCs.

CDR1 is MNHEY, CDR2 SMNVEV, per germline (reference sequence). Deletions cut 7 bases from V and 1 base from J, with 11 bases between. The CDR3 has 14 amino acids. Produced via immunoSEQ multiplex PCR; TCRdb's table is partial and in-frame only. Seen here are about 280,000 clones, about nine tenths observed once, and the top ten hold approximately 4%. This clone was observed once. Sample: PBMCs or T cells enriched from blood (not recorded which). The V gene is TRBV27, the J gene TRBJ1-5; D is uncertain. The TCR comes from a woman aged 30 to 39 with acute COVID-19. CDR3 loop: CASKSGQSNQPQHF. The CDR3 DNA sequence: TGTGCCAGCAAAAGTGGGCAGAGCAATCAGCCCCAGCATTTT.